The 30 T cell receptor beta chains below all came from one sample that was sequenced in a study of cytomegalovirus exposure and HLA in healthy donors. The PCR used 60 Vbeta and 13 Jbeta primers. Using immunoSEQ multiplex PCR, the repertoire was profiled, and TCRdb retains in-frame clones only, with some absent. This sample has 150,000 to 200,000 clones; 80% to 90% occur once, and the top ten carry about 9.3%. Sequencing was done on a sample of PBMCs. Receptors originate from a man aged 18 to 35 in good health and CMV-seropositive.

The genes are TRBV10-3 and TRBJ1-5; D might be TRBD1 (5 bases). CDR3 length equals 13 residues. Germline CDR1 reads ENHRY; CDR2 reads SYGVKD. Trimming cost V 7 bases and J 6 bases, with 13 bases left between them. Here the CDR3 reads CAINSQGGQPQHF. For the CDR3, the DNA is TGTGCCATCAATTCCCAGGGAGGTCAGCCCCAGCATTTT.

The V gene is TRBV7-9, the J gene TRBJ1-2; TRBD1 matches at 7 bases. Germline CDR1 and CDR2: SEHNR and FQNEAQ (reference sequence). V lost 3 bases to trimming and J lost 6 bases; unmatched junction nucleotides: 16. CDR3 size: 17 residues. CDR3 amino acids: CASSFWPGQRGWDGYTF. CDR3 nucleotides: TGTGCCAGCAGCTTTTGGCCGGGACAGAGAGGATGGGATGGCTACACCTTC.

This chain links TRBV10-3 with TRBJ1-2; 9 nucleotides agree with TRBD1. The CDR3 loop spans 14 amino acids. The germline CDR1 and CDR2 sequences are ENHRY and SYGVKD. Trimming took 3 bases from V and 5 from J; bases not matched to a gene: 4. This CDR3 reads CAISDLGQGYGYTF. The DNA of the CDR3 is TGTGCCATCAGTGACCTCGGACAGGGGTATGGCTACACCTTC.

V gene TRBV4-1 combines with J gene TRBJ2-1; 8 bases fit TRBD2. V trimming: 0 bases; J trimming: 6 bases; junction bases outside the gene matches: 7. The V gene's germline CDR1 is MGHRA and CDR2 YSYEKL. The CDR3 is made up of 16 amino acids. CDR3 in DNA: TGCGCCAGCAGCCAAGATCTGGTAGCGGGGTCCAATGAGCAGTTCTTC. Translating it yields CASSQDLVAGSNEQFF.

The table lists this clone with a few counts. V gene TRBV6-6 combines with J gene TRBJ2-7; D gene unclear. V was shortened by 6 bases and J by 4 bases, with 13 bases between the two germline ends. The CDR3 sequence is 13 residues long. Germline V lookup: CDR1 MNHNY, CDR2 SVGAGI (reference sequence). The chain's CDR3 is CASSIPDTYEQYF. The CDR3 DNA sequence: TGTGCCAGCAGCATACCTGACACGTACGAGCAGTACTTC.

The J gene is TRBJ1-2, the V gene TRBV11-2; TRBD1 agrees at 7 bases. Looked up from germline, CDR1 is SGHAT and CDR2 is FQNNGV. The CDR3 is 16 amino acids. J lost 1 base, V lost 4 bases, and 9 bases had no gene match. The CDR3, as DNA: TGTGCCAGCAGCTCACTCACAGGGGCCGGTAACTATGGCTACACCTTC. It codes for CASSSLTGAGNYGYTF.

This clone was detected once. This chain connects TRBV7-9 to TRBJ2-1; no firm D call. Trimming cost V 1 base and J 9 bases, with 7 bases left between them. CDR1 is SEHNR and CDR2 is FQNEAQ in the germline V gene (reference sequence). CDR3 size: 12 residues. The DNA of the CDR3 is TGTGCCAGCAGCTTAGTAGTATTTGAGCAGTTCTTC. This codes for CASSLVVFEQFF. The variable domain in full, with the rest retrieved from reference TRBV7-9 and TRBJ2-1, is DTGVSQNPRHKITKRGQNVTFRCDPISEHNRLYWYRQTLGQGPEFLTYFQNEAQLEKSRLLSDRFSAERPKGSFSTLEIQRTEQGDSAMYLCASSLVVFEQFFGPGTRLTVL.

This clone was counted only a few times. V is TRBV4-1 and J is TRBJ1-5; possibly TRBD1 for D (5 bases). CDR1 is MGHRA, CDR2 YSYEKL, per germline. Trimming removed 3 bases at V and 0 bases at J, with 12 bases between. This CDR3 contains 16 residues. This chain's CDR3 is CASSHPQGYSNQPQHF. For the CDR3, the DNA is TGCGCCAGCAGCCATCCCCAGGGCTATAGCAATCAGCCCCAGCATTTT.

V is TRBV29-1 and J is TRBJ1-2; 10 positions agree with TRBD1. This CDR3 has 18 residues. Germline V lookup: CDR1 SQVTM, CDR2 ANQGSEA. The ends lost 4 bases at V and 4 bases at J; junction bases unmatched: 18. The CDR3 DNA reads TGCAGCGTTGGACAGGGGGCAATACTTAGAGCGAGTAGCTATGGCTACACCTTC. This gives the protein CSVGQGAILRASSYGYTF.

The V and J genes are TRBV9 and TRBJ2-1; tentative D call: TRBD2 (7 bases). The germline V gene encodes CDR1 SGDLS and CDR2 YYNGEE. The CDR3 is 16 residues long. Trimming left V 3 bases short and J 4 bases short, with 17 bases between. CDR3 DNA sequence: TGTGCCAGCAGCGCGAGGGGCGGGGGCGCATACAATGAGCAGTTCTTC. This sequence encodes CASSARGGGAYNEQFF.

The chain has TRBV6-5 and TRBJ1-2, with 7 bases that match TRBD1. Germline values: CDR1 MNHEY, CDR2 SVGAGI. The CDR3 contains 14 residues. The trim removed 2 bases at V and 5 bases at J, leaving 5 bases unmatched. CDR3 sequence: CASSYRTGNYGYTF. CDR3 in DNA: TGTGCCAGCAGTTACCGGACAGGAAATTATGGCTACACCTTC.

This chain connects TRBV18 to TRBJ1-1; the match to TRBD1 covers 8 bases. This CDR3 region has 14 residues. With V trimmed by 6 bases and J by 2 bases, 5 bases remained unmatched. The germline V gene encodes CDR1 KGHSH and CDR2 LQKENI. The chain's CDR3 is CASSSTGVNTEAFF. The CDR3 DNA sequence: TGTGCCAGCTCGTCGACAGGGGTTAACACTGAAGCTTTCTTT.

This rearrangement joins TRBV2 to TRBJ2-5, with D tentatively TRBD2 (5 bases). The V end was cut by 6 bases, the J end by 2 bases, with 10 bases between. Germline CDR1 is SNHLY and CDR2 is FYNNEI. CDR3 length: 13 residues. The CDR3 spells CASSPRGQETQYF. The CDR3 DNA is TGTGCCAGCAGCCCTCGCGGGCAAGAGACCCAGTACTTC.

A single count supports this clone. The chain joins TRBV18 to TRBJ2-6, with D possibly being TRBD1 (5 bases). Looked up from germline, CDR1 is KGHSH and CDR2 is LQKENI. This CDR3 contains 15 residues. Trimming took 9 bases from V and 2 from J, leaving 14 bases between them. The CDR3 loop is CASQRQGTGANVLTF. CDR3 DNA: TGTGCCAGTCAGCGTCAGGGAACTGGGGCCAACGTCCTGACTTTC.

This clone was observed a handful of times. DNA of the CDR3: TGCGCCAGCAGCTGGAAGACAGGGGTCACTGAAGCTTTCTTT. Its protein is CASSWKTGVTEAFF. The chain links TRBV5-1 to TRBJ1-1; 8 nucleotides align to TRBD1. The CDR3 is 14 amino acids. From germline, CDR1 is SGHRS and CDR2 YFSETQ. V shed 3 bases and J 4 bases; nucleotides not matched to a gene: 5.

The V and J genes are TRBV30 and TRBJ2-7; D remains ambiguous. The CDR3 length is 15 residues. The V and J ends lost 2 bases and 5 bases respectively, with 19 bases between them. Germline V gene sequence: CDR1 GTSNPN, CDR2 SVGIG (reference sequence). CDR3 loop: CAWSMAARLLDEQYF. The CDR3, as DNA: TGTGCCTGGAGTATGGCCGCTAGGCTGCTGGACGAGCAGTACTTC. Full variable domain (rest looked up from reference TRBV30 and TRBJ2-7): SQTIHQWPATLVQPVGSPLSLECTVEGTSNPNLYWYRQAAGRGLQLLFYSVGIGQISSEVPQNLSASRPQDRQFILSSKKLLLSDSGFYLCAWSMAARLLDEQYFGPGTRLTVT.

The V and J genes are TRBV19 and TRBJ2-2; the match to TRBD1 covers 9 bases. The CDR3 is 18 residues long. CDR1 and CDR2 (germline): LNHDA, SQIVND (reference sequence). Trimming took 0 bases from V and 1 from J; bases not matched to a gene: 6. The CDR3 region is CASSIDRDRGKNTGELFF. As DNA, the CDR3 is TGTGCCAGTAGTATAGATCGAGACAGGGGGAAGAACACCGGGGAGCTGTTTTTT.

The V gene is TRBV19, the J gene TRBJ2-4; D not certain. With 5 bases removed from V and 0 bases from J, the gap between germline ends came to 14 bases. Germline V gene data show CDR1 as LNHDA and CDR2 as SQIVND (reference sequence). The CDR3 extends over 16 amino acids. CDR3 in amino acids: CASSAIRILAKNIQYF. DNA for the CDR3: TGTGCCAGTAGTGCGATCAGGATACTAGCCAAAAACATTCAGTACTTC.

The V call is TRBV6-6, the J call TRBJ2-2, with a weak D call TRBD2 (6 bases). Germline lookup yields CDR1 MNHNY and CDR2 SVGAGI (reference sequence). CDR3 size: 16 residues. The V gene lost 2 bases and the J gene lost 1 base, with 11 bases spanning the gap. CDR3 in amino acids: CASSYPSGRNTGELFF. Written as DNA, the CDR3 is TGTGCCAGCAGTTACCCCAGCGGGCGGAACACCGGGGAGCTGTTTTTT.

The chain uses TRBV18 and TRBJ2-5, with a weak D call TRBD2 (7 bases). The germline V gene encodes CDR1 KGHSH and CDR2 LQKENI. The germline V and J ends were trimmed by 2 bases and 4 bases, with 14 bases remaining between them. The CDR3 has 15 amino acids. The CDR3 is CASSPGGAGAETQYF. The CDR3 bases are TGTGCCAGCTCACCAGGGGGGGCAGGGGCAGAGACCCAGTACTTC.

J is TRBJ1-1 and V is TRBV6-6; 8 bases agree with TRBD1. The length of the CDR3 is 16 residues. Germline V gene lookup returns CDR1 MNHNY and CDR2 SVGAGI (reference sequence). Losses at the gene ends were 2 bases for V and 3 bases for J; bases not matched to a gene: 8. CDR3 sequence reads: CASSYPTTGADTEAFF. The CDR3 coding sequence is TGTGCCAGCAGTTACCCTACGACAGGGGCGGACACTGAAGCTTTCTTT.

The sample holds one count of this clone. The chain couples TRBV30 to TRBJ1-2; 8 positions match TRBD1. Trimming removed 5 bases from V and 4 bases from J; junction bases left unmatched: 6. CDR1 GTSNPN and CDR2 SVGIG come from the germline V gene (reference sequence). This CDR3 comprises 13 residues. The chain's CDR3 is CAWGQGLSYGYTF. In nucleotides, the CDR3 is TGTGCCTGGGGACAGGGTTTAAGCTATGGCTACACCTTC.

The genes are TRBV10-1 and TRBJ2-7; 9 bases line up with TRBD1. The CDR3 has 16 amino acids. In germline, CDR1 is WNHNN, CDR2 SYGVQD (reference sequence). V gave up 5 bases and J gave up 0 bases; unmatched junction bases: 8. CDR3 sequence: CASSLRTGENSYEQYF. CDR3 nucleotide sequence: TGCGCCAGCAGTCTCCGGACAGGGGAAAACTCCTACGAGCAGTACTTC.

This clone appeared once. The chain is built from TRBV6-5 and TRBJ2-1, with TRBD2 matching 10 bases. The CDR3 spans 16 residues. Trimming removed 2 bases from V and 5 bases from J; junction bases left unmatched: 6. Germline values: CDR1 MNHEY, CDR2 SVGAGI. The CDR3 nucleotides are TGTGCCAGCAGTTACCCTCCTAGCGGGGGCAACAATGAGCAGTTCTTC. It yields the protein CASSYPPSGGNNEQFF.

V usage is TRBV27 and J usage is TRBJ2-7; D perhaps matches TRBD2 (5 bases). Trimming left V 0 bases short and J 3 bases short, with 9 bases between. CDR1 is MNHEY and CDR2 is SMNVEV in the germline V gene (reference sequence). The CDR3 is made up of 14 amino acids. CDR3 loop: CASSLSGSYYEQYF. CDR3 nucleotides: TGTGCCAGCAGTTTATCTGGGAGCTACTACGAGCAGTACTTC.

The chain employs TRBV18 and TRBJ2-2; D call uncertain. The V gene's germline CDR1 is KGHSH and CDR2 LQKENI. With 6 bases removed from V and 7 bases from J, the gap between germline ends came to 21 bases. CDR3 length equals 16 residues. Here the CDR3 reads CASSQMKTGSGGELFF. The CDR3, as DNA: TGTGCCAGCTCCCAGATGAAGACCGGGTCGGGCGGGGAGCTGTTTTTT.

Only a few counts were recorded for this clone. The chain carries TRBV4-1 and TRBJ2-7; 9 nucleotides agree with TRBD2. The germline gives CDR1 MGHRA, CDR2 YSYEKL. V lost 1 base, J lost 3 bases, and 4 bases stayed unmatched. The CDR3 runs 15 residues. The CDR3 coding sequence is TGCGCCAGCAGCCAAGGACTAGCGGCCTACTACGAGCAGTACTTC. Its protein product is CASSQGLAAYYEQYF.

The chain employs TRBV14 and TRBJ2-3; D is possibly TRBD2 (6 bases). The CDR3 has 16 residues. The V gene's germline CDR1 is SGHDN and CDR2 FVKESK. The V and J ends lost 3 bases and 0 bases respectively, with 13 bases between them. CDR3 nucleotide sequence: TGTGCCAGCAGCCAGGGATTAGCGGCCAGCACAGATACGCAGTATTTT. Translation: CASSQGLAASTDTQYF.

This clone was seen only once. CDR3 amino acids: CASSGGGFTSGNTIYF. CDR3 DNA: TGTGCCAGCAGCGGAGGGGGCTTCACCTCTGGAAACACCATATATTTT. The chain uses TRBV9 and TRBJ1-3; 7 bases line up with TRBD1. CDR1 SGDLS and CDR2 YYNGEE come from the germline V gene. The CDR3 is made up of 16 amino acids. Trimming at V came to 3 bases and at J to 0 bases, leaving 6 bases not matched to a gene.

CDR3 sequence reads: CATSRERRIRGDYGYTF. CDR3 DNA: TGTGCCACCAGCAGAGAAAGAAGGATCAGGGGAGACTATGGCTACACCTTC. This chain connects TRBV15 to TRBJ1-2, with a weak D call TRBD1 (6 bases). Trimming cost V 0 bases and J 3 bases, with 17 bases left between them. CDR3 length: 17 residues. Germline loops: CDR1 LNHNV, CDR2 YYDKDF (reference sequence).